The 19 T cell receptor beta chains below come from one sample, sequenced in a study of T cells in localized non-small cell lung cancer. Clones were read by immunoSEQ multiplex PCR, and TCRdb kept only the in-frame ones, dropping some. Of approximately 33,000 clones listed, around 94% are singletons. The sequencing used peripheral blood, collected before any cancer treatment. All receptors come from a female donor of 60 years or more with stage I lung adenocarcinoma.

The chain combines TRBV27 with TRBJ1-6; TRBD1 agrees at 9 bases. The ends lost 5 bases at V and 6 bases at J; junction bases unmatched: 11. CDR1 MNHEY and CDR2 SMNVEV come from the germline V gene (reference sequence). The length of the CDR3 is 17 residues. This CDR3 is CASSLTKGTGINSPLHF. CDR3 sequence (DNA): TGTGCCAGCAGTCTGACAAAAGGGACAGGGATTAATTCACCCCTCCACTTT.

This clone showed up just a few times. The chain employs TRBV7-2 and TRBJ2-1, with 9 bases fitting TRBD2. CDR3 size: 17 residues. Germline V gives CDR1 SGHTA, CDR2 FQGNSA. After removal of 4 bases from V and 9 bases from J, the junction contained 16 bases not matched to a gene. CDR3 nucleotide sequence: TGTGCCAGCAGCTGGGAGGTGAACCGGCGGGGGGGGCCTGAGCAGTTCTTC. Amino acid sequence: CASSWEVNRRGGPEQFF.

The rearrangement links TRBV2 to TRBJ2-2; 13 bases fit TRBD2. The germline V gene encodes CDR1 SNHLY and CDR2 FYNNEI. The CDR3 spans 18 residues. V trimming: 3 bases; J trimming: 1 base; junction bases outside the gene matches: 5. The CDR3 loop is CASSDLGLAGVNTGELFF. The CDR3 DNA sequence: TGTGCCAGCAGTGATTTAGGACTAGCGGGGGTGAACACCGGGGAGCTGTTTTTT. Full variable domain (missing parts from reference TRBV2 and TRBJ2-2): EPEVTQTPSHQVTQMGQEVILRCVPISNHLYFYWYRQILGQKVEFLVSFYNNEISEKSEIFDDQFSVERPDGSNFTLKIRSTKLEDSAMYFCASSDLGLAGVNTGELFFGEGSRLTVL.

CDR3 region: CAITRAALNTEAFF. Written as DNA, the CDR3 is TGTGCCATCACAAGGGCAGCACTGAACACTGAAGCTTTCTTT. The rearrangement joins TRBV10-3 to TRBJ1-1; D remains unclear. The CDR3 spans 14 residues. V lost 7 bases and J 0 bases, leaving 12 bases between the germline ends. Germline CDR1 is ENHRY and CDR2 is SYGVKD.

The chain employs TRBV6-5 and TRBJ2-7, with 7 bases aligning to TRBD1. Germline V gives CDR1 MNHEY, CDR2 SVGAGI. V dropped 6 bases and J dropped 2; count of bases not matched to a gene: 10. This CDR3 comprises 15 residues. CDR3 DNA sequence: TGTGCCAGCAGCCTCCACGCGACAGGGACCTACGAGCAGTACGTC. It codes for CASSLHATGTYEQYV.

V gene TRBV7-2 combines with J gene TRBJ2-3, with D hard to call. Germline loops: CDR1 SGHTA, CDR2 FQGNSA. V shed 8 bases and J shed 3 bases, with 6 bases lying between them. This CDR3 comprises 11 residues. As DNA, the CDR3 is TGTGCCAGCGGATGGACAGATACGCAGTATTTT. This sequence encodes CASGWTDTQYF.

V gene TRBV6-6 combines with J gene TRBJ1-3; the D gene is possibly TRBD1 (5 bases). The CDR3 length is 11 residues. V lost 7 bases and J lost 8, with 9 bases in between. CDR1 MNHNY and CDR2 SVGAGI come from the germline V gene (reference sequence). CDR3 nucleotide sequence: TGTGCCAGCACTGGGGCCTACACCATATATTTT. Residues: CASTGAYTIYF.

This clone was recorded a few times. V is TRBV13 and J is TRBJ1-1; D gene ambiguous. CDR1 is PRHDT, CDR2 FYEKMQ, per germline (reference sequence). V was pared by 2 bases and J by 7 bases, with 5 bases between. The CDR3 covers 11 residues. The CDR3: CASSLTGEAFF. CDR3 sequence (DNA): TGTGCCAGCAGCTTAACGGGTGAAGCTTTCTTT. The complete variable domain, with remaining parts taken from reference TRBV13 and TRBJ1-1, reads AAGVIQSPRHLIKEKRETATLKCYPIPRHDTVYWYQQGPGQDPQFLISFYEKMQSDKGSIPDRFSAQQFSDYHSELNMSSLELGDSALYFCASSLTGEAFFGQGTRLTVV.

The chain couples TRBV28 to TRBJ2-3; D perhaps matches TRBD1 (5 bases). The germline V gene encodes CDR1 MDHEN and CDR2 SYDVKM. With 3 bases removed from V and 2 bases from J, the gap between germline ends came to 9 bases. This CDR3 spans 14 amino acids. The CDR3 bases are TGTGCCAGCAGTTTGGGGCAGCCCACAGATACGCAGTATTTT. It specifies CASSLGQPTDTQYF.

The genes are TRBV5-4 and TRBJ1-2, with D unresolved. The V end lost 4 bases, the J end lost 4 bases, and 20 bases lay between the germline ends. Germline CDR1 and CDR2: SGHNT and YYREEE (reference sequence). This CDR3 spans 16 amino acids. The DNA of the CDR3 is TGTGCCAGCAGCCCCGGCGGGGAACGGTATGGCTATGGCTACACCTTC. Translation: CASSPGGERYGYGYTF.

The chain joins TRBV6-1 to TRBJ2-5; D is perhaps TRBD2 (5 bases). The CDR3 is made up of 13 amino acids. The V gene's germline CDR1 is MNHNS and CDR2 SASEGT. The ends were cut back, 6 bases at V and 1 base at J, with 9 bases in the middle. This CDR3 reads CASRTGSQETQYF. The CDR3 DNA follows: TGTGCCAGCAGGACGGGATCCCAAGAGACCCAGTACTTC.

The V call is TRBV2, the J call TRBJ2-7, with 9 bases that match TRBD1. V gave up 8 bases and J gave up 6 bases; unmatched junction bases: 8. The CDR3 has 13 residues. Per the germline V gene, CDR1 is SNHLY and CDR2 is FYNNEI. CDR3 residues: CASGRDRVGEQYF. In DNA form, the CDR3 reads TGTGCCAGCGGCCGGGACAGGGTGGGCGAGCAGTACTTC.

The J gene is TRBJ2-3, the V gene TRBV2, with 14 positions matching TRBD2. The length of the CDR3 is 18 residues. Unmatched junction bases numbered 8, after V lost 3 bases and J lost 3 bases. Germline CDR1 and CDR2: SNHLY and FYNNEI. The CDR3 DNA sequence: TGTGCCAGCAGTGACCCGGGACTAGCGGGGGAGGCGACAGATACGCAGTATTTT. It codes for CASSDPGLAGEATDTQYF.

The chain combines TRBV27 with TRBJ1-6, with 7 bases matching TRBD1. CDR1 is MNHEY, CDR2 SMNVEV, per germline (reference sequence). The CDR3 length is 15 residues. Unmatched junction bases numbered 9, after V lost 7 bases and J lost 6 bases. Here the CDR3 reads CASTIQGQSNSPLHF. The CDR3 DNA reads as TGTGCCAGCACCATACAGGGACAGTCTAATTCACCCCTCCACTTT.

DNA of the CDR3: TGTGCCAGCAGTTACTCAGAGGGGCTATGGGCCGAGCAGTACTTC. It yields the protein CASSYSEGLWAEQYF. The rearrangement uses TRBV6-5 and TRBJ2-7, with D perhaps assigned TRBD1 or TRBD2 (5 bases each). Germline CDR1 is MNHEY and CDR2 is SVGAGI. The CDR3 extends over 15 amino acids. V lost 0 bases and J 6 bases, leaving 15 bases between the germline ends.

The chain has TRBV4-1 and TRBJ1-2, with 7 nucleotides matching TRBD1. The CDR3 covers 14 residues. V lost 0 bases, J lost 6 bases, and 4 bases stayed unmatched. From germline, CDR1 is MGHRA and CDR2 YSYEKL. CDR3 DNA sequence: TGCGCCAGCAGCCAAGATACGACAGGGAATGGCTACACCTTC. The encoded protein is CASSQDTTGNGYTF.

Here the CDR3 reads CASSSSSGGPPYEQYV. CDR3 coding DNA: TGTGCCAGCAGTTCATCTAGCGGGGGACCTCCCTACGAGCAGTACGTC. The genes are TRBV6-6 and TRBJ2-7; 10 positions match TRBD2. CDR3 length: 16 amino acids. The J segment lost 2 bases and the V segment lost 4 bases, leaving 8 bases of the junction unmatched. Per the germline V gene, CDR1 is MNHNY and CDR2 is SVGAGI (reference sequence).

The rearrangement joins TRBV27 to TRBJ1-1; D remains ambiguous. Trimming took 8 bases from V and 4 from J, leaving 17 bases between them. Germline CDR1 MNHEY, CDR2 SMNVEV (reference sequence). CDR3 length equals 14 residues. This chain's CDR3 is CASSGLRGATEAFF. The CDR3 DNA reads TGTGCCAGCTCTGGTTTACGTGGAGCCACTGAAGCTTTCTTT.

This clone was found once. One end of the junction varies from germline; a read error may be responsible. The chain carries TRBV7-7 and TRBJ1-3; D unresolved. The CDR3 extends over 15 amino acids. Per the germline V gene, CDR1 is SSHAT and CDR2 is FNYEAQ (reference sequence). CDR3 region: CASSLALGESNTIYF. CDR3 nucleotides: TGTGCTAGCAGCTTAGCTCTTGGGGAGTCGAACACCATATATTTT.